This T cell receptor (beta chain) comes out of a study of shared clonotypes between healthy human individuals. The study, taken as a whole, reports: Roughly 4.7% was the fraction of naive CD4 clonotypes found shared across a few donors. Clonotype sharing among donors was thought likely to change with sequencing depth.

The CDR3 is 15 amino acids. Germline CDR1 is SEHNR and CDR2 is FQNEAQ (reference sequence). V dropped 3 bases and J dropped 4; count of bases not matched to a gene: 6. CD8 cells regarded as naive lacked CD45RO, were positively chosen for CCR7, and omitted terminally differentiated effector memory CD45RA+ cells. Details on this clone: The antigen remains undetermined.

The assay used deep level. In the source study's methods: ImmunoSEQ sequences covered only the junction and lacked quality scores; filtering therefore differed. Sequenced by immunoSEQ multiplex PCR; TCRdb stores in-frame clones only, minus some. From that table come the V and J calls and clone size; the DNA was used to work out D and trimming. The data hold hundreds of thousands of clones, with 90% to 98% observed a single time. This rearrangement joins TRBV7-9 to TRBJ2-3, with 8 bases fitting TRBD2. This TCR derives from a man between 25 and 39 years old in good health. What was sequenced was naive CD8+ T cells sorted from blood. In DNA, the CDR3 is TGTGCCAGCAGCTTTTCCCTAGCGGGTCCAGATACGCAGTATTTT. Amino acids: CASSFSLAGPDTQYF.